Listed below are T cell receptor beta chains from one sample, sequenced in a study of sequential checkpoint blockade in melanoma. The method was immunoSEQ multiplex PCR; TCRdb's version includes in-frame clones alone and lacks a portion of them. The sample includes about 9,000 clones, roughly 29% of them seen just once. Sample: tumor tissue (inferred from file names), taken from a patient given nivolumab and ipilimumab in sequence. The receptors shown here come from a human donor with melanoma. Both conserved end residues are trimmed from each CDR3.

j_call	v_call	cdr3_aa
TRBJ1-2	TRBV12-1	ASSLREPGDNGYT
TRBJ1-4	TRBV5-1	ASSPEAQLNEKLF
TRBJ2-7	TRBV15	ATSWDRGPSEQY
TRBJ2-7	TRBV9	ASSARQGESDEQY
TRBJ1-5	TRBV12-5	ASGHTPDGEIGSSNQPQH
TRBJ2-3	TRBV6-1	ASSEGIAGATTDTQY
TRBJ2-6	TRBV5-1	ASSLGGSRAAGANVLT
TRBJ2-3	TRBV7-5	ASSPRMGGGVDTQY
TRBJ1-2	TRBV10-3	AISEGGYGYT
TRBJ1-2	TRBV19	ASSVRGASSYGYT
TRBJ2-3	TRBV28	ASSFLAGTDTQY
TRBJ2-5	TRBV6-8	ASSYSRGGGDQETQY
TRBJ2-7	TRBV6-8	ASSPGQTYEQY